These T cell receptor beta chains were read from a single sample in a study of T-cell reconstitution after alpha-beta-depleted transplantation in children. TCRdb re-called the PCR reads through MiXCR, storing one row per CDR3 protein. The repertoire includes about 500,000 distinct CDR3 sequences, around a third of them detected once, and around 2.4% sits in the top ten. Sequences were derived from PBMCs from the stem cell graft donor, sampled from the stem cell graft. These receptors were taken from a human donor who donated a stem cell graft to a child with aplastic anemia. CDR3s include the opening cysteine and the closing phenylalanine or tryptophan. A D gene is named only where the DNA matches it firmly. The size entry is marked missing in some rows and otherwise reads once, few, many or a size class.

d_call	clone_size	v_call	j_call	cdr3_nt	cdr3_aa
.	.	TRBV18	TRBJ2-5	TGTGCCAGCTCACCACCGGTGGAAGAGACCCAGTACTTC	CASSPPVEETQYF
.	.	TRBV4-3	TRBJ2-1	TGCGCCAGCAGCCAAGGTGCCAGTTATTTTAGCTCCTACAATGAGCAGTTCTTC	CASSQGASYFSSYNEQFF
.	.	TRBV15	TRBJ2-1	TGTGCCACCAGCAGAGATGCCAGGTATGGTGACGGGACCAATGAGCAGTTCTTC	CATSRDARYGDGTNEQFF
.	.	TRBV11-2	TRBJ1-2	TGTGCCAGCAGCTTAGAGGCAGGAGTTGCTAACTATGGCTACACCTTC	CASSLEAGVANYGYTF
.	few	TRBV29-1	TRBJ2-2	TGCAGCGTTGTTACAGTTGGCCGGGCCGGGGAGCTGTTTTTT	CSVVTVGRAGELFF
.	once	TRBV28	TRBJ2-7	TGTGCCAGCAGATTATCCGGGACAAAGAGCTCCTACGAGCAGTACTTC	CASRLSGTKSSYEQYF
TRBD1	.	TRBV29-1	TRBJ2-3	TGCAGCGCGGACAGGGGAGTGACAGATACGCAGTATTTT	CSADRGVTDTQYF
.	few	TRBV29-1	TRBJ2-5	TGCAGCGGCTGTTATGGCCAAGAGACCCAGTACTTC	CSGCYGQETQYF
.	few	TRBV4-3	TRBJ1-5	TGCGCCAGCAGCCAAGATTTAATGGGGGCCCCGGGGCCCCAGCATTTT	CASSQDLMGAPGPQHF
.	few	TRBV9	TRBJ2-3	TGTGCCAGCAGCGTAGAGGCGTTTTGGACAGATACGCAGTATTTT	CASSVEAFWTDTQYF
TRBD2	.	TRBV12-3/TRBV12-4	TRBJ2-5	TGTGCCACCAGGCGCGGGAGGTTGGAGACCCAGTACTTC	CATRRGRLETQYF
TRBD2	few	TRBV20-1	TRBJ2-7	TGCAGTGCTAGAGGGCTTAGCGGGAGTGGAGAGCAGTACTTC	CSARGLSGSGEQYF
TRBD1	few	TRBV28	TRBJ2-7	TGTGCCAGCAAGCAGGGACAGGCTTCGTACGAGCAGTACTTC	CASKQGQASYEQYF
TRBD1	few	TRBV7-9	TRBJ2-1	TGTGCCAGCAGCTCAGGACAGGGCTACAATGAGCAGTTCTTC	CASSSGQGYNEQFF
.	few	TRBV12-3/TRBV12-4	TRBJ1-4	TGTGCCAGCAGCTTAGGAGGGAACGAAAAACTGTTTTTT	CASSLGGNEKLFF
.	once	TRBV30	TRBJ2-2	TGTGCCTGGAGCACAGGGTCCGGGGAGCTGTTTTTT	CAWSTGSGELFF
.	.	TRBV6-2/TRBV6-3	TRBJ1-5	TGTGCCAGCAGTTACTTCCAGGGATATAGCAATCAGCCCCAGCATTTT	CASSYFQGYSNQPQHF
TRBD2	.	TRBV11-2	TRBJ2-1	TGTGCCAGCAGCCCTAGCGGGAGTAGGTCTGAGCAGTTCTTC	CASSPSGSRSEQFF
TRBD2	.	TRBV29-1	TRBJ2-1	TGCAGCGTGGGAGGGACTAGCGGGAACAATGAGCAGTTCTTC	CSVGGTSGNNEQFF
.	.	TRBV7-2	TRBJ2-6	TGTGCCAGCAGCCCAGGGGGGCAAGGGGCCAACGTCCTGACTTTC	CASSPGGQGANVLTF
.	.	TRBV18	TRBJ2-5	TGTGCCAGCTCACCGCGGACCGGGACTGGCGAAGAGACCCAGTACTTC	CASSPRTGTGEETQYF
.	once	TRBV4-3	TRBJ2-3	TGCGCCAGCCAAGGTAGCGTGGGAGATACGCAGTATTTT	CASQGSVGDTQYF
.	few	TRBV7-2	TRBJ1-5	TGTGCCAGCAGCCCGGACATCAGAAGGCCCCAGCATTTT	CASSPDIRRPQHF
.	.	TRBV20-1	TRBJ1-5	TGCAGTGCTAGATCCCGACCGGGACGGTTCAATCAGCCCCAGCATTTT	CSARSRPGRFNQPQHF
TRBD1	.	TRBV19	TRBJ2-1	TGTGCCAGTAGTATGGACAGGGGGGTTGAGAATGAGCAGTTCTTC	CASSMDRGVENEQFF
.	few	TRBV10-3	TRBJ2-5	TGTGCCATCAGTACAGGGCCGGTCGTCCAAGAGACCCAGTACTTC	CAISTGPVVQETQYF
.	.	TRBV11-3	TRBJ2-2	TGTGCCAGCAGCGCTCGCATACAGGGCGACACCGGGGAGCTGTTTTTT	CASSARIQGDTGELFF
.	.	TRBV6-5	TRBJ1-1	TGTGCCAGCAGTTACTCTCGGGGCTTCAACACTGAAGCTTTCTTT	CASSYSRGFNTEAFF
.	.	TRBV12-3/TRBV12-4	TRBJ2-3	TGTGCCAGCACAGACACAGATACGCAGTATTTT	CASTDTDTQYF
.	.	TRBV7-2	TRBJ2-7	TGTGCCAGCAGCTTACAACAGACGGGCTGGGAGCAGTACTTC	CASSLQQTGWEQYF